The 13 T cell receptor beta chains below come from one sample, sequenced in a study of OX40 agonist ivuxolimab in advanced cancers. Data came from immunoSEQ multiplex PCR; TCRdb stores just in-frame clones and leaves some out. This table has 90,000 or so clones, approximately 89% appearing once. This sample comprised CD4+ or CD8+ T cells sorted from blood, obtained in a trial of the OX40 agonist ivuxolimab. These receptors were taken from an adult with an advanced solid tumor such as melanoma, head and neck, liver or kidney cancer.

V gene TRBV18 combines with J gene TRBJ2-7, with 12 bases identical to TRBD2. Trimming took 0 bases from V and 7 from J; bases not matched to a gene: 4. The V gene's germline CDR1 is KGHSH and CDR2 LQKENI. There are 15 residues in the CDR3. The CDR3 here is CASSPPSSGRGEQYV. CDR3 in DNA: TGTGCCAGCTCACCACCGTCTAGCGGGAGGGGAGAGCAGTACGTC.

V and J are TRBV18 and TRBJ2-5; 8 positions match TRBD2. The CDR3 is made up of 14 amino acids. The V segment lost 2 bases and the J segment 3 bases; nucleotides outside the gene matches: 2. Per the germline V gene, CDR1 is KGHSH and CDR2 is LQKENI. The DNA for the CDR3 is TGTGCCAGCTCACCATCGGGGGGGAAAGAGACCCAGTACTTC. Its translation: CASSPSGGKETQYF. Looking up the rest from reference TRBV18 and TRBJ2-5 gives the full variable domain: NAGVMQNPRHLVRRRGQEARLRCSPMKGHSHVYWYRQLPEEGLKFMVYLQKENIIDESGMPKERFSAEFPKEGPSILRIQQVVRGDSAAYFCASSPSGGKETQYFGPGTRLLVL.

The gene calls are TRBV14 and TRBJ1-1; D is uncertain. Germline V lookup: CDR1 SGHDN, CDR2 FVKESK. Trimming left V 1 base short and J 11 bases short, with 17 bases between. The CDR3 loop spans 14 amino acids. CDR3 sequence reads: CASSQVALPVLAFF. The CDR3 DNA sequence: TGTGCCAGCAGCCAAGTAGCCCTGCCCGTGTTGGCTTTCTTT.

The chain combines TRBV11-3 with TRBJ2-3, with unresolved D. CDR3 length: 11 residues. The germline V gene has CDR1 SGHNT and CDR2 YENEEA. The ends were cut back, 1 base at V and 4 bases at J, with 0 bases in the middle. CDR3 in DNA: TGTGCCAGCAGCTTAGCAGATACGCAGTATTTT. Translating it yields CASSLADTQYF.

This chain joins TRBV6-5 and TRBJ1-4; D might be TRBD1 (5 bases). The CDR3 is made up of 14 amino acids. CDR1 and CDR2 from the germline V gene are MNHEY and SVGAGI. V was clipped by 8 bases and J by 0 bases, with 10 bases between them. CDR3 sequence reads: CASGGPATNEKLFF. The CDR3 DNA reads TGTGCCAGCGGGGGACCGGCAACTAATGAAAAACTGTTTTTT.

This rearrangement joins TRBV20-1 to TRBJ2-1; TRBD1 is a possible D gene (6 bases). Germline lookup yields CDR1 DFQATT and CDR2 SNEGSKA (reference sequence). This CDR3 contains 11 residues. V was pared by 1 base and J by 12 bases, with 10 bases between. The CDR3 nucleotides read TGCAGTGCTAGAGTATCAGGGGTGCAGTTCTTC. As protein: CSARVSGVQFF.

The sample holds a few counts of this clone. This chain links TRBV6-5 with TRBJ2-7; 10 bases match TRBD2. The CDR3 loop spans 16 amino acids. The V segment lost 6 bases and the J segment 5 bases; nucleotides outside the gene matches: 13. Germline loops: CDR1 MNHEY, CDR2 SVGAGI. CDR3 amino acids: CASSYLRGTSANEQYV. Written as DNA, the CDR3 is TGTGCCAGCAGCTACCTTCGCGGGACTAGCGCGAACGAGCAGTACGTC.

This clone was seen a single time. The V gene is TRBV5-5, the J gene TRBJ2-4; 7 bases line up with TRBD2. The trim removed 0 bases at V and 5 bases at J, leaving 8 bases unmatched. Per the germline V gene, CDR1 is SGHKS and CDR2 is YYEKEE (reference sequence). This CDR3 spans 16 amino acids. The CDR3 sequence: CASSLVPGGGENIQYF. In DNA form, the CDR3 reads TGTGCCAGCAGCTTGGTTCCGGGAGGAGGCGAAAACATTCAGTACTTC.

The chain links TRBV6-1 to TRBJ2-5; no reliable D call. Trimming took 5 bases from V and 4 from J, leaving 11 bases between them. From germline, CDR1 is MNHNS and CDR2 SASEGT. The CDR3 spans 13 residues. CDR3 region: CASSPGPLETQYF. The CDR3 DNA reads TGTGCCAGCAGTCCCGGGCCCTTAGAGACCCAGTACTTC.

This clone was recorded once. The chain employs TRBV7-8 and TRBJ2-1; 12 nucleotides line up with TRBD2. There are 16 residues in the CDR3. V dropped 1 base and J dropped 7; count of bases not matched to a gene: 5. Germline CDR1 SGHVS, CDR2 FQNEAQ. The DNA for the CDR3 is TGTGCCAGCAGCTTAGACTTTCTAGCGGGAGGGAATGAGCAGTTCTTC. It codes for CASSLDFLAGGNEQFF.

V gene TRBV11-2 combines with J gene TRBJ2-7; TRBD1 matches 7 bases. Trimming cost V 5 bases and J 3 bases; bases outside gene matches: 10. The germline V gene encodes CDR1 SGHAT and CDR2 FQNNGV. This CDR3 comprises 15 residues. This CDR3 is CASSPEGDSYYEQYF. The DNA of the CDR3 is TGTGCCAGCAGCCCAGAAGGGGACAGCTACTACGAGCAGTACTTC.

The chain recombines TRBV5-1 with TRBJ2-1; 8 bases match TRBD1. Germline V CDR1 and CDR2: SGHRS, YFSETQ. CDR3 length: 15 amino acids. V shed 0 bases and J 7 bases; nucleotides not matched to a gene: 6. The CDR3 DNA reads as TGCGCCAGCAGCTTGGAGCAGGGGGCGCAAAATGAGCAGTTCTTC. This gives the protein CASSLEQGAQNEQFF.

CDR3 in amino acids: CASRTSGYTDTQYF. CDR3 DNA: TGTGCCAGTCGGACTAGCGGTTACACAGATACGCAGTATTTT. The rearrangement uses TRBV6-5 and TRBJ2-3, with 10 bases matching TRBD2. CDR1 and CDR2 from the germline V gene are MNHEY and SVGAGI. The J segment lost 2 bases and the V segment lost 9 bases, leaving 5 bases of the junction unmatched. This CDR3 has 14 residues.